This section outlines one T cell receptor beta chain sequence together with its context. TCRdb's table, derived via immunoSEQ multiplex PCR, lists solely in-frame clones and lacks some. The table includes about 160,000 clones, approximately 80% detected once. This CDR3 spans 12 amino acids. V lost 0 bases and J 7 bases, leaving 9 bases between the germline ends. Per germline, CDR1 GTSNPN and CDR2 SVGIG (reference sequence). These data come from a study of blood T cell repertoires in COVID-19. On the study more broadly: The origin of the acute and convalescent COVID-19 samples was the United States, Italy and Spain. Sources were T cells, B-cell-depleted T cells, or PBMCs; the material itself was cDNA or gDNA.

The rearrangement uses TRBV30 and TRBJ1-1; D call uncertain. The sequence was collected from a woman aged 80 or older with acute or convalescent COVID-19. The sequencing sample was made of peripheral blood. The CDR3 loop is CAWSVGAVEAFF. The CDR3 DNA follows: TGTGCCTGGAGTGTAGGAGCAGTTGAAGCTTTCTTT.